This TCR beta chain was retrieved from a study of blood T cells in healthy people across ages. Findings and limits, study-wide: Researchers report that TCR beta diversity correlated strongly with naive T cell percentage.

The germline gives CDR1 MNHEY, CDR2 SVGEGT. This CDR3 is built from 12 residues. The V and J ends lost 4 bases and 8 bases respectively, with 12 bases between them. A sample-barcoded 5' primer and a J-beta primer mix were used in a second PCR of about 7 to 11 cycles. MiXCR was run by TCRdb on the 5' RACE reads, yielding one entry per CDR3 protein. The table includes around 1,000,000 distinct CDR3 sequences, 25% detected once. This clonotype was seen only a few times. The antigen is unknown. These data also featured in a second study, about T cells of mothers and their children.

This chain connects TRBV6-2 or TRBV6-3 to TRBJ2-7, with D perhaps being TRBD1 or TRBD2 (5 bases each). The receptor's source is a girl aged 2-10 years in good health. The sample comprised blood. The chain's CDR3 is CASSWDGPKQYF. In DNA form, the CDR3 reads TGTGCCAGCAGTTGGGACGGGCCTAAGCAGTACTTC.